Following are 28 T cell receptor beta chains from one sample sequenced in a study of blood T cell repertoires in COVID-19. Sequencing used immunoSEQ multiplex PCR; TCRdb keeps in-frame clones, though not all of them. Here the sample spans roughly 380,000 clones, less than 85% being singletons. Sequenced material: peripheral blood. These receptors originate from a woman between 18 and 30 years old with acute or convalescent COVID-19.

The chain is built from TRBV27 and TRBJ2-7; TRBD1 agrees at 11 bases. The CDR3 runs to 13 residues. Trimming at V came to 8 bases and at J to 1 base, leaving 1 base not matched to a gene. Germline CDR1 reads MNHEY; CDR2 reads SMNVEV (reference sequence). The CDR3: CASGQGASYEQYF. CDR3 coding DNA: TGTGCCAGCGGACAGGGGGCTTCCTACGAGCAGTACTTC.

The chain joins TRBV18 to TRBJ2-7; 8 bases are a match to TRBD2. Germline-derived CDR1 and CDR2 are KGHSH and LQKENI. The CDR3 is 14 amino acids. J gave up 3 bases and V 3 bases, and 4 bases lay outside the gene matches. As DNA, the CDR3 is TGTGCCAGCTCACCGACTAGCGCGCTCTACGAGCAGTACTTC. This codes for CASSPTSALYEQYF.

The CDR3 loop reads CASSQGSGGTDEQYF. As DNA, the CDR3 is TGTGCCAGCAGCCAAGGGTCGGGGGGGACGGACGAGCAGTACTTC. The genes are TRBV4-2 and TRBJ2-7, with 8 bases fitting TRBD2. In germline, CDR1 is LGHNA, CDR2 YNFKEQ. Trimming took 1 base from V and 5 from J; bases not matched to a gene: 7. The CDR3 length is 15 residues.

The table lists this clone with a count of one. The DNA is left out, because the CDR3 cannot be placed on it with certainty; the CDR3 is given as TCRdb lists it. The chain recombines TRBV29-1 with TRBJ2-1; the D segment call TRBD2 is taken from the table without a DNA check. A total of 18 residues make up the CDR3, ends included. Per the germline V gene, CDR1 is SQVTM and CDR2 is ANQGSEA. CDR3: CSVGPGLGRTSGNNEQFF.

The rearrangement joins TRBV19 to TRBJ1-2; maybe TRBD1 (6 bases). This CDR3 is 16 amino acids long. V shed 4 bases and J shed 8 bases, with 23 bases lying between them. Germline CDR1 is LNHDA and CDR2 is SQIVND (reference sequence). CDR3 in amino acids: CASSTHSGQFAAGYTF. Written as DNA, the CDR3 is TGTGCCAGTAGTACCCACTCCGGACAGTTCGCGGCCGGCTACACCTTC. The full variable domain, rest sourced from reference TRBV19 and TRBJ1-2, is DGGITQSPKYLFRKEGQNVTLSCEQNLNHDAMYWYRQDPGQGLRLIYYSQIVNDFQKGDIAEGYSVSREKKESFPLTVTSAQKNPTAFYLCASSTHSGQFAAGYTFGSGTRLTVV.

The genes are TRBV19 and TRBJ2-5; 12 bases are a match to TRBD2. Germline V gene lookup returns CDR1 LNHDA and CDR2 SQIVND (reference sequence). The CDR3 is 15 amino acids. The J segment lost 4 bases and the V segment lost 5 bases, leaving 5 bases of the junction unmatched. The CDR3 sequence: CASSWSSGGVETQYF. CDR3 coding DNA: TGTGCCAGTAGTTGGTCTAGCGGGGGGGTAGAGACCCAGTACTTC.

The chain has TRBV28 and TRBJ1-5, with D unresolved. Looked up from germline, CDR1 is MDHEN and CDR2 is SYDVKM. The CDR3 length is 15 residues. The V end was cut by 3 bases, the J end by 0 bases, with 9 bases between. The CDR3 spells CASSLRQNSNQPQHF. CDR3 sequence (DNA): TGTGCCAGCAGTTTGAGGCAGAATAGCAATCAGCCCCAGCATTTT.

The genes are TRBV5-1 and TRBJ1-1, with D possibly TRBD1 on 6 matching bases. CDR1 SGHRS and CDR2 YFSETQ come from the germline V gene. The CDR3 has 15 residues. Trimming removed 4 bases from V and 1 base from J, with 14 bases in between. The CDR3 protein is CASSRYPGENTEAFF. CDR3 DNA sequence: TGCGCCAGCAGCCGCTACCCAGGGGAGAACACTGAAGCTTTCTTT.

A remark on this clone: An end of the junction does not agree with germline; a read error may underlie this. Other DNA sequences within the sample encode an identical CDR3. This chain links TRBV5-8 with TRBJ2-5; D is possibly TRBD1 (6 bases). CDR3 length: 15 residues. Germline CDR1 and CDR2: SGHTS and YDEGEE. CDR3 DNA: TGTGCTAGCAGCTTGGGGCAGGGGTTTTCGGCGACCCAGTACTTC. It yields the protein CASSLGQGFSATQYF.

This chain uses TRBV29-1 with TRBJ1-2, with 9 bases lining up with TRBD1. V shed 7 bases and J 4 bases; nucleotides not matched to a gene: 4. The CDR3 covers 12 residues. In germline, CDR1 is SQVTM, CDR2 ANQGSEA. The CDR3 sequence is CSADRGVYGYTF. As DNA, the CDR3 is TGCAGCGCGGACAGGGGTGTCTATGGCTACACCTTC.

This CDR3 is CASSLVDGRDNQPQHF. The CDR3 coding sequence is TGCGCCAGCAGCTTGGTAGACGGTCGGGACAATCAGCCCCAGCATTTT. This chain links TRBV5-1 with TRBJ1-5; unclear D gene. CDR1 is SGHRS and CDR2 is YFSETQ in the germline V gene. The CDR3 extends over 16 amino acids. The V gene lost 0 bases and the J gene lost 3 bases, with 13 bases spanning the gap.

This chain joins TRBV5-4 and TRBJ1-2, with D unclear. V was shortened by 2 bases and J by 6 bases, with 14 bases between the two germline ends. Germline V gene data show CDR1 as SGHNT and CDR2 as YYREEE (reference sequence). The CDR3 is 14 residues long. In DNA, the CDR3 is TGTGCCAGCAGCTTACCCCGGGGTTTCGATGGCTACACCTTC. It is translated as CASSLPRGFDGYTF.

In nucleotides, the CDR3 is TGCGCCAGCAGCTTGGGACAGATGGCAGATACGCAGTATTTT. Translation gives CASSLGQMADTQYF. The chain employs TRBV5-1 and TRBJ2-3; a weak D match, TRBD1 (5 bases). The CDR3 has 14 amino acids. The V end lost 0 bases, the J end lost 4 bases, and 9 bases lay between the germline ends. Germline V lookup: CDR1 SGHRS, CDR2 YFSETQ.

This rearrangement joins TRBV3-1 (or the pseudogene TRBV3-2) to TRBJ1-1; tentatively, D is TRBD1 (5 bases). In germline, CDR1 is LGHDT, CDR2 YNNKEL (reference sequence). Trimming pared 1 base from V and 4 bases from J, leaving 7 bases between. CDR3 length: 13 amino acids. The DNA of the CDR3 is TGTGCCAGCAGCCAAGCTAGGGGCACTGAAGCTTTCTTT. It yields the protein CASSQARGTEAFF.

V gene TRBV28 combines with J gene TRBJ1-2; no definite D call. Germline values: CDR1 MDHEN, CDR2 SYDVKM. The CDR3 has 14 amino acids. V lost 6 bases, J lost 0 bases, and 11 bases lay in between. Written as DNA, the CDR3 is TGTGCCAGCAGGGAGACTACCCCTAACTATGGCTACACCTTC. This encodes CASRETTPNYGYTF.

The V call is TRBV5-8, the J call TRBJ1-3; tentatively, D is TRBD1 (6 bases). V was shortened by 1 base and J by 1 base, with 9 bases between the two germline ends. This CDR3 has 15 residues. From germline, CDR1 is SGHTS and CDR2 YDEGEE. CDR3 in amino acids: CASSLYGQSGNTIYF. Written as DNA, the CDR3 is TGTGCCAGCAGCTTGTATGGACAGTCTGGAAACACCATATATTTT.

The chain couples TRBV28 to TRBJ1-5; no firm D call. The V end was cut by 5 bases, the J end by 2 bases, with 10 bases between. Germline V lookup: CDR1 MDHEN, CDR2 SYDVKM. This CDR3 has 14 amino acids. The CDR3 is CASSLPFGNQPQHF. The DNA of the CDR3 is TGTGCCAGCAGTCTCCCCTTTGGCAATCAGCCCCAGCATTTT.

This chain links TRBV6-5 with TRBJ1-2; 8 nucleotides match TRBD1. The ends lost 5 bases at V and 0 bases at J; junction bases unmatched: 5. Germline V CDR1 and CDR2: MNHEY, SVGAGI. The CDR3 spans 15 residues. CDR3 sequence (DNA): TGTGCCAGCAGTAGGGGACAGGTAGCTAACTATGGCTACACCTTC. Its translation is CASSRGQVANYGYTF.

This clone turned up a few times. The CDR3 DNA follows: TGTGCCAGCAGCTTTAAGGGGGCGAGTATTCGGACTGAAGCTTTCTTT. Its translation: CASSFKGASIRTEAFF. The chain joins TRBV5-8 to TRBJ1-1; 7 bases agree with TRBD1. CDR1 SGHTS and CDR2 YDEGEE come from the germline V gene. The CDR3 length is 16 residues. V lost 2 bases, J lost 5 bases, and 12 bases stayed unmatched.

The chain uses TRBV6-4 and TRBJ1-1; a possible D gene is TRBD1 (5 bases). The CDR3 runs to 11 residues. V dropped 8 bases and J dropped 3 bases, with 7 bases sitting between them. Germline lookup yields CDR1 MRHNA and CDR2 SNTAGT. CDR3 DNA: TGTGCCAGCCGGGGGGACACTGAAGCTTTCTTT. Protein: CASRGDTEAFF.

The chain joins TRBV5-1 to TRBJ2-7; 10 bases fit TRBD1. Germline-derived CDR1 and CDR2 are SGHRS and YFSETQ. The CDR3 is 15 amino acids. Trimming removed 5 bases from V and 5 bases from J; junction bases left unmatched: 10. CDR3 sequence: CASSFGDGTGDEQYF. As DNA, the CDR3 is TGCGCCAGCAGTTTTGGGGATGGGACAGGGGACGAGCAGTACTTC.

This rearrangement joins TRBV7-8 to TRBJ1-2; no reliable D call. Germline CDR1 is SGHVS and CDR2 is FQNEAQ. The CDR3 sequence is 14 residues long. The V end lost 5 bases, the J end lost 0 bases, and 10 bases lay between the germline ends. The CDR3 sequence is CASSRRRANYGYTF. The CDR3 DNA follows: TGTGCCAGCAGCCGTAGGCGGGCTAACTATGGCTACACCTTC.

This rearrangement joins TRBV19 to TRBJ1-2; 10 bases line up with TRBD1. This CDR3 spans 13 amino acids. The J segment lost 4 bases and the V segment lost 4 bases, leaving 0 bases of the junction unmatched. CDR1 is LNHDA and CDR2 is SQIVND in the germline V gene (reference sequence). Here the CDR3 DNA reads TGTGCCAGTAGTAGGACAGGGGGCTATGGCTACACCTTC. Amino acids: CASSRTGGYGYTF.

This chain joins TRBV3-1 (or the pseudogene TRBV3-2) and TRBJ1-1, with no clear D. CDR1 LGHDT and CDR2 YNNKEL come from the germline V gene (reference sequence). V lost 8 bases and J 5 bases, leaving 15 bases between the germline ends. The CDR3 contains 13 residues. In nucleotides, the CDR3 is TGTGCCAGCTCCCCGGCAGGTAGAACTGAAGCTTTCTTT. It specifies CASSPAGRTEAFF.

V gene TRBV3-1 (or the pseudogene TRBV3-2) combines with J gene TRBJ2-2, with 11 bases matching TRBD2. The germline CDR1 and CDR2 sequences are LGHDT and YNNKEL (reference sequence). The CDR3 covers 18 residues. V shed 3 bases and J 2 bases; nucleotides not matched to a gene: 8. CDR3 amino acids: CASSHPTSGAINTGELFF. The CDR3 nucleotides are TGTGCCAGCAGCCACCCGACTAGCGGGGCGATTAACACCGGGGAGCTGTTTTTT.

The table lists this clone with a count of one. CDR3 protein: CASSSGTSGPAQETQYF. DNA of the CDR3: TGTGCCAGCAGCTCCGGGACTAGCGGGCCGGCCCAAGAGACCCAGTACTTC. This sequence joins TRBV7-9 and TRBJ2-5; TRBD2 matches 12 bases. Germline CDR1 reads SEHNR; CDR2 reads FQNEAQ (reference sequence). This CDR3 has 17 amino acids. J lost 1 base, V lost 4 bases, and 7 bases had no gene match.

V usage is TRBV2 and J usage is TRBJ1-3; D remains unclear. V lost 0 bases and J lost 4, with 10 bases in between. Germline CDR1 and CDR2: SNHLY and FYNNEI. This CDR3 is built from 15 residues. The CDR3 is CASSEAVFSGNTIYF. The CDR3 DNA is TGTGCCAGCAGTGAAGCCGTGTTTTCGGGAAACACCATATATTTT.

J is TRBJ1-2 and V is TRBV9, with D hard to call. Germline V gives CDR1 SGDLS, CDR2 YYNGEE. V was clipped by 0 bases and J by 0 bases, with 12 bases between them. This CDR3 is 16 amino acids long. CDR3 amino acids: CASSVDSTVTNYGYTF. CDR3 DNA sequence: TGTGCCAGCAGCGTAGATAGTACAGTTACTAACTATGGCTACACCTTC. The variable domain in full, completed from reference TRBV9 and TRBJ1-2, reads DSGVTQTPKHLITATGQRVTLRCSPRSGDLSVYWYQQSLDQGLQFLIQYYNGEERAKGNILERFSAQQFPDLHSELNLSSLELGDSALYFCASSVDSTVTNYGYTFGSGTRLTVV.